The next 2 T cell receptor beta chains were all read from a single sample in a study of blood T cell repertoires in COVID-19. Libraries were prepared by immunoSEQ multiplex PCR; TCRdb keeps only in-frame clonotypes and omits some of them. The table has 35,000 or so clones, 90% to 95% seen once. Sequences were obtained from peripheral blood. These receptors all stem from a man aged 55-75 years with active or convalescent COVID-19.

This clone was picked up one time. J is TRBJ2-2 and V is TRBV21-1; the table's D call, TRBD1, was not checked against the DNA. TRBV21-1 is shown as a pseudogene. This CDR3 comprises 21 residues. In nucleotides, the CDR3 is TGTGCCAGCAGCTCCTCTCCGTCAGGGGTATCGAGTGATAGGGACACCGGGGAGCTGTTTTTT. Its protein product is CASSSSPSGVSSDRDTGELFF.

This chain uses TRBV29-1 with TRBJ2-7; TRBD1 matches at 10 bases. Germline CDR1 is SQVTM and CDR2 is ANQGSEA. V lost 1 base, J lost 3 bases, and 3 bases stayed unmatched. The CDR3 is made up of 14 amino acids. CDR3 DNA: TGCAGCGTTGAAGGGGGGACAGGGGACTACGAGCAGTACTTC. It is translated as CSVEGGTGDYEQYF.